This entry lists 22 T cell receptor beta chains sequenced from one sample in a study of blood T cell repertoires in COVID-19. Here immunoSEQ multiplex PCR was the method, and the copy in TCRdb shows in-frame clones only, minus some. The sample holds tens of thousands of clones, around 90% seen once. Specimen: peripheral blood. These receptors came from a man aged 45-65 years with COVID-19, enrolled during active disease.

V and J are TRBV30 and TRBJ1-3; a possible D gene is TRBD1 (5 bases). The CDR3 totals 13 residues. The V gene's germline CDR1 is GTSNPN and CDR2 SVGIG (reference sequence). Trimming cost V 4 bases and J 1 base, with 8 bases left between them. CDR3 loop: CAWTRDSGNTIYF. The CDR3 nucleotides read TGTGCCTGGACCAGGGATTCTGGAAACACCATATATTTT.

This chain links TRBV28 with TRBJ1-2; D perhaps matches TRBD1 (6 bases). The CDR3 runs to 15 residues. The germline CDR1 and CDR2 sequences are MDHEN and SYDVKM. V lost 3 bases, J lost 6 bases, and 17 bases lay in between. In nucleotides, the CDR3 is TGTGCCAGCAGTTTTCACGACAGGTTCGGGGATGGCTACACCTTC. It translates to CASSFHDRFGDGYTF.

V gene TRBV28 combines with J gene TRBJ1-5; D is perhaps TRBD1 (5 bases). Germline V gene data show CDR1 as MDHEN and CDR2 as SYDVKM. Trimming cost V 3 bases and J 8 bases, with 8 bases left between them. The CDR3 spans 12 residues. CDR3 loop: CASSFRGEPQHF. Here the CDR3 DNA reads TGTGCCAGCAGTTTCCGGGGGGAGCCCCAGCATTTT.

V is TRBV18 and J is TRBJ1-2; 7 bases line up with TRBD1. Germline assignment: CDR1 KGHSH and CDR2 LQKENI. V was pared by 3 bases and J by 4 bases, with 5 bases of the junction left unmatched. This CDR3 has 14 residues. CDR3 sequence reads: CASSPGQASYGYTF. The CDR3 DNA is TGTGCCAGCTCACCCGGACAGGCTTCCTATGGCTACACCTTC.

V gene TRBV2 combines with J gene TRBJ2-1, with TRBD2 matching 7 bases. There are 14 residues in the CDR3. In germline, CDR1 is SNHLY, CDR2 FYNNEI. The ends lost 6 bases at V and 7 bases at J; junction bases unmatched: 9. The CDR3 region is CASSIKRDGNEQFF. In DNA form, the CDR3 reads TGTGCCAGCAGCATAAAGCGGGATGGGAATGAGCAGTTCTTC.

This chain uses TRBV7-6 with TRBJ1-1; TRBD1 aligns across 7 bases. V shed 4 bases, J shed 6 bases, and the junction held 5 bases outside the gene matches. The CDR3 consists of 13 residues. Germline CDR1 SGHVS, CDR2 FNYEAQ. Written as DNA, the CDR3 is TGTGCCAGCAGCTCTACAGGGGCAGCTGAAGCTTTCTTT. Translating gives CASSSTGAAEAFF.

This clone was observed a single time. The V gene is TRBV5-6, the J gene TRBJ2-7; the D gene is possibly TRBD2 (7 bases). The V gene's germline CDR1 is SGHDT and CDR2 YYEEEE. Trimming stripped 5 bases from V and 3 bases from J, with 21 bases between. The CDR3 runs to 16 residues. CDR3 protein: CASRRWGGDIDYEQYF. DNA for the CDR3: TGTGCCAGCAGACGATGGGGGGGGGACATCGACTACGAGCAGTACTTC.

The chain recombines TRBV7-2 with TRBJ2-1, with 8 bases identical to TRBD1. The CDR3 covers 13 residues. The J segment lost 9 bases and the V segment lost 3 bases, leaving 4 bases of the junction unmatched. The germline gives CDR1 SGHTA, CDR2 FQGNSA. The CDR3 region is CASSFQGAVEQFF. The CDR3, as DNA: TGTGCCAGCAGCTTTCAGGGGGCGGTTGAGCAGTTCTTC.

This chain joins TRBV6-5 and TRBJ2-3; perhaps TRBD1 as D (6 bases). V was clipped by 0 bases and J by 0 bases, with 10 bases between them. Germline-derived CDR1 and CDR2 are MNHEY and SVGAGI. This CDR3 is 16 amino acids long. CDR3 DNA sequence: TGTGCCAGCAGTTACTCCAGGACAGCTAGCACAGATACGCAGTATTTT. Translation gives CASSYSRTASTDTQYF.

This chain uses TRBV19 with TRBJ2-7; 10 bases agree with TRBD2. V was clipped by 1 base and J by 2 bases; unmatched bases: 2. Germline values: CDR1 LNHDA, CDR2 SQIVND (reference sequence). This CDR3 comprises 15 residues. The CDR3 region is CASSIGAGGAYEQYF. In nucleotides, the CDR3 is TGTGCCAGTAGTATAGGAGCGGGGGGGGCCTACGAGCAGTACTTC.

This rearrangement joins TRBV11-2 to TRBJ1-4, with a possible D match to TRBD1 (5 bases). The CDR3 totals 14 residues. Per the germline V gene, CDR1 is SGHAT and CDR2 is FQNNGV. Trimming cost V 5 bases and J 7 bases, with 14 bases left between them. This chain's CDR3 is CASSPGYLGEKLFF. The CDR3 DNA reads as TGTGCCAGCAGCCCAGGGTATTTGGGTGAAAAACTGTTTTTT.

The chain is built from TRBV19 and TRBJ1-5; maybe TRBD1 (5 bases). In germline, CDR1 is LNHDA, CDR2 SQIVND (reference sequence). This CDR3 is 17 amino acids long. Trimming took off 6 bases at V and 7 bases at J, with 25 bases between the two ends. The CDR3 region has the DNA TGTGCCAGTAGCCCACTAGGTACGGGACTTAATTTGCAGCCCCAGCATTTT. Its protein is CASSPLGTGLNLQPQHF. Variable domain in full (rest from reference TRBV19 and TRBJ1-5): DGGITQSPKYLFRKEGQNVTLSCEQNLNHDAMYWYRQDPGQGLRLIYYSQIVNDFQKGDIAEGYSVSREKKESFPLTVTSAQKNPTAFYLCASSPLGTGLNLQPQHFGDGTRLSIL.

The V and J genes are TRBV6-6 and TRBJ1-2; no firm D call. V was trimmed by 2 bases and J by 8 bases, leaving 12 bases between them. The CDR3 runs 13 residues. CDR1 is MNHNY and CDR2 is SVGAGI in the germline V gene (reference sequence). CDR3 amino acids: CASSYPRVEGYTF. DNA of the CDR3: TGTGCCAGCAGTTACCCCCGGGTGGAGGGCTACACCTTC.

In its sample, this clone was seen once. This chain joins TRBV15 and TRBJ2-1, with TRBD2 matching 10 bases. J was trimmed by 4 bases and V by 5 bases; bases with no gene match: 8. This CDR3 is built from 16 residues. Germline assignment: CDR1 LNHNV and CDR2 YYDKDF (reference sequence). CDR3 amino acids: CATSPPTSGDYNEQFF. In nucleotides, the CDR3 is TGTGCCACCAGCCCGCCTACTAGCGGGGATTACAATGAGCAGTTCTTC. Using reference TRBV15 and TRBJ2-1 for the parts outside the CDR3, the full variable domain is DAMVIQNPRYQVTQFGKPVTLSCSQTLNHNVMYWYQQKSSQAPKLLFHYYDKDFNNEADTPDNFQSRRPNTSFCFLDIRSPGLGDTAMYLCATSPPTSGDYNEQFFGPGTRLTVL.

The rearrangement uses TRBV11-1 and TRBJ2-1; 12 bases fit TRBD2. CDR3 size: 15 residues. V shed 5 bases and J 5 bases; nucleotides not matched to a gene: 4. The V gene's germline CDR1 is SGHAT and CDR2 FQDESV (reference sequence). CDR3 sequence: CASSLRTSGNNEQFF. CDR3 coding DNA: TGTGCCAGCAGCCTAAGGACTAGCGGGAACAATGAGCAGTTCTTC.

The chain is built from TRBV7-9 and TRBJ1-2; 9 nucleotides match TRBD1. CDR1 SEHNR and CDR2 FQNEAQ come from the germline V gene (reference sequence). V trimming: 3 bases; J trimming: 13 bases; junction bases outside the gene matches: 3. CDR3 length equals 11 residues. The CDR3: CASSFDRGITF. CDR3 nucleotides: TGTGCCAGCAGCTTCGACAGGGGGATCACCTTC.

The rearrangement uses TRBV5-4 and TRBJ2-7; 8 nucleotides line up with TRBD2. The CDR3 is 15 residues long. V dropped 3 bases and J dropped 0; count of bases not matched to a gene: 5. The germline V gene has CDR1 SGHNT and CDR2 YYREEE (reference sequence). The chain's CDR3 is CASSSGLALSYEQYF. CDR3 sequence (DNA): TGTGCCAGCAGCTCCGGACTAGCACTCTCCTACGAGCAGTACTTC.

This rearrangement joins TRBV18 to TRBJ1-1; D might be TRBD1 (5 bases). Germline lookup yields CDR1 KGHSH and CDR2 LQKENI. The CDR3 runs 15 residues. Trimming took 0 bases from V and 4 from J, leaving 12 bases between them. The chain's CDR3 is CASSPPGGGLTEAFF. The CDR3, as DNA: TGTGCCAGCTCACCACCCGGGGGAGGTCTCACTGAAGCTTTCTTT. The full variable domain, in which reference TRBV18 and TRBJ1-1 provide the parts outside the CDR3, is NAGVMQNPRHLVRRRGQEARLRCSPMKGHSHVYWYRQLPEEGLKFMVYLQKENIIDESGMPKERFSAEFPKEGPSILRIQQVVRGDSAAYFCASSPPGGGLTEAFFGQGTRLTVV.

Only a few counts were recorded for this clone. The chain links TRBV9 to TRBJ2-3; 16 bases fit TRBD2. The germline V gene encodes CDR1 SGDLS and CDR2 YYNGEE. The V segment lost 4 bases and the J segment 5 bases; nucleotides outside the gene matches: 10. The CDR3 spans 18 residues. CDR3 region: CASSLGTSGRASRDTQYF. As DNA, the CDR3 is TGTGCCAGCAGCCTAGGGACTAGCGGGAGGGCCAGTAGAGATACGCAGTATTTT.

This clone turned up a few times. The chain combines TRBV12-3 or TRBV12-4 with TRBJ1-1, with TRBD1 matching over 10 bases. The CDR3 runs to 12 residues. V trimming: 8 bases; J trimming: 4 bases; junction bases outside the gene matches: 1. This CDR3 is CASGTGATEAFF. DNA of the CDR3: TGTGCCAGCGGGACAGGGGCCACTGAAGCTTTCTTT.

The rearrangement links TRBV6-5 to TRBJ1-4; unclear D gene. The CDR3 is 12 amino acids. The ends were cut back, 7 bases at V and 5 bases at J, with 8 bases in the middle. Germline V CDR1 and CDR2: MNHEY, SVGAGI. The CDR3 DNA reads TGTGCCAGCACTTCCGGGAATGAAAAACTGTTTTTT. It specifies CASTSGNEKLFF.

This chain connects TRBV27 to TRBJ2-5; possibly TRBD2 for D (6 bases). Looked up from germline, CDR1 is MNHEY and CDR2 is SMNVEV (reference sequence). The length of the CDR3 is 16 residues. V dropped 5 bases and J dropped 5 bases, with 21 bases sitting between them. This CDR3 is CASSPTRGFGSETQYF. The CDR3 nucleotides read TGTGCCAGCAGTCCCACCCGGGGGTTTGGGTCGGAGACCCAGTACTTC.